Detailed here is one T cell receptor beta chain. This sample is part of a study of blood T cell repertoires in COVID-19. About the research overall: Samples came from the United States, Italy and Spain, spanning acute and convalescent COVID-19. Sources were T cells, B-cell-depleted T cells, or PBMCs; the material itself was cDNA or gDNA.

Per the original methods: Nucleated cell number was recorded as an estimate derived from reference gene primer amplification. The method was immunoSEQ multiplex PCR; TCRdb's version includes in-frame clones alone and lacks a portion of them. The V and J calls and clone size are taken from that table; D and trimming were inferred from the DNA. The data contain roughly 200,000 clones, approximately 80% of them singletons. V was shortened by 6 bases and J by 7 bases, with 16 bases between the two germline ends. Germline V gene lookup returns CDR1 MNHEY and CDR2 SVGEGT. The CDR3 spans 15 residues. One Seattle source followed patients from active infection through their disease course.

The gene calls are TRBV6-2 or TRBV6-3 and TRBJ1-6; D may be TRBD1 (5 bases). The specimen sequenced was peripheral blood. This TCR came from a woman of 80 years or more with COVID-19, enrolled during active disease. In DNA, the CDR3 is TGTGCCAGCAGCACCGATCGACAGAGGAATTCACCCCTCCACTTT. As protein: CASSTDRQRNSPLHF.